This TCR beta chain comes out of a study of sequential checkpoint blockade in melanoma. Turning to the study itself: After both sequences, patients received maintenance nivolumab. Matched biopsies came pretreatment and at week 13 for some 21 patients.

As for this clone: Its antigen is currently unknown.

Treatment here: randomized to nivolumab then ipilimumab (arm A) or the reverse (arm B). Between the trimmed V and J ends, which lost 7 bases and 3 bases, there was a span of 12 bases. The CDR3 totals 13 residues. CDR1 is LNHDA, CDR2 SQIVND, per germline (reference sequence). TCRdb keeps only in-frame clones here, not all; method: immunoSEQ multiplex PCR. The repertoire consists of more than 9,500 clones, with under 30% occurring once and the leading ten covering roughly 19%. Study-wide results and caveats: For nivolumab-first patients, baseline tumor clonality was associated with response.

The chain employs TRBV19 and TRBJ1-1; no reliable D call. This sample comprised tumor tissue (inferred from file names), obtained from a patient given nivolumab and ipilimumab in sequence. The TCR comes from a human donor with melanoma. As DNA, the CDR3 is TGTGCCAGTACCAAGACTGGGGACACTGAAGCTTTCTTT. Translating it yields CASTKTGDTEAFF.